This paragraph covers one T cell receptor beta chain sequence. The source of the sample is a study of T cells in tumors after PD-1 blockade. Profiling relied on immunoSEQ multiplex PCR, and the TCRdb table lists in-frame clones only, not all of them. The sample shows 54,000 or so clones, around 77% of them seen only once. The CDR3 totals 15 residues. From germline, CDR1 is SGHTA and CDR2 FQGTGA. V dropped 1 base and J dropped 4 bases, with 13 bases sitting between them. The chain couples TRBV7-3 to TRBJ1-1; tentatively, D is TRBD1 (5 bases). The specimen comprised PBMCs, sampled before anti-PD-1 treatment. This receptor was identified in a human donor with basal cell carcinoma. CDR3: CASSLNLGGITEAFF. The CDR3 nucleotides read TGTGCCAGCAGCTTAAATTTGGGGGGGATCACTGAAGCTTTCTTT.